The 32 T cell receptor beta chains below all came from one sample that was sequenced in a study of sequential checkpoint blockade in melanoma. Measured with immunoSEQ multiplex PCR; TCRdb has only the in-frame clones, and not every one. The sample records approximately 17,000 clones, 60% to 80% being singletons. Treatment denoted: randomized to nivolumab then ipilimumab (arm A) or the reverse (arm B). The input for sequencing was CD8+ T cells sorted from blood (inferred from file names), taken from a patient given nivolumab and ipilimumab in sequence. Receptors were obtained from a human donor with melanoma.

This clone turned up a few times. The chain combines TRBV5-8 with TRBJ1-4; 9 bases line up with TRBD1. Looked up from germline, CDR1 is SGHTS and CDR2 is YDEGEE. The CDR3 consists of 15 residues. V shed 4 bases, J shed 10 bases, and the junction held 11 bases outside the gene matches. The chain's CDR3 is CASSQPGTGYRKLFF. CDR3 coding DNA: TGTGCCAGCAGCCAACCGGGGACAGGGTACCGAAAACTGTTTTTT.

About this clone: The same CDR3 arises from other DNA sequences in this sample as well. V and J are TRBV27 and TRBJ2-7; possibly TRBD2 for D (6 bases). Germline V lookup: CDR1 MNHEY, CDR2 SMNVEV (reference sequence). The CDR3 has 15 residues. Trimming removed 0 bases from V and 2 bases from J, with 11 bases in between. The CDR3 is CASSLSSGLPYEQYF. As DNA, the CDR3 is TGTGCCAGCAGTTTATCGTCGGGACTGCCCTACGAGCAGTACTTC.

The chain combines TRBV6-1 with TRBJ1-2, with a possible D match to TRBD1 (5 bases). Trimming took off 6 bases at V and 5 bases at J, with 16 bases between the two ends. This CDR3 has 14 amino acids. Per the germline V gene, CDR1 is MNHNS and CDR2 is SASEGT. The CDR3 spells CASSPRLGGYGYTF. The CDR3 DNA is TGTGCCAGCAGCCCCCGGTTGGGGGGTTATGGCTACACCTTC.

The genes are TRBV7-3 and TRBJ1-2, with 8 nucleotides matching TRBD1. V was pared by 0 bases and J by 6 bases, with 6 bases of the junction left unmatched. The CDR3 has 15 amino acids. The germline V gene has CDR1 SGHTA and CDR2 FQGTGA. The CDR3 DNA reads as TGTGCCAGCAGCTTAACGGGACAGGACACAGATGGCTACACCTTC. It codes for CASSLTGQDTDGYTF. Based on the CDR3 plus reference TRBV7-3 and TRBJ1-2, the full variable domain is GAGVSQTPSNKVTEKGKYVELRCDPISGHTALYWYRQSLGQGPEFLIYFQGTGAADDSGLPNDRFFAVRPEGSVSTLKIQRTERGDSAVYLCASSLTGQDTDGYTFGSGTRLTVV.

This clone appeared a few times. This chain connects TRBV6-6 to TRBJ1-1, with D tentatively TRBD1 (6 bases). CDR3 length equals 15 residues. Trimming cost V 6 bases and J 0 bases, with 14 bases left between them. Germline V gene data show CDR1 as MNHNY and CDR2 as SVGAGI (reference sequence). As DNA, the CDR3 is TGTGCCAGCAGCCCCATCACAGGGTTGAACACTGAAGCTTTCTTT. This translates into CASSPITGLNTEAFF.

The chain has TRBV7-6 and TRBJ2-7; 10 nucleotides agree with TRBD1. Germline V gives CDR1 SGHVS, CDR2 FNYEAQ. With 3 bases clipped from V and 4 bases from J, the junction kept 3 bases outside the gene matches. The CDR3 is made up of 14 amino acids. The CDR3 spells CASSFGTGDYEQYF. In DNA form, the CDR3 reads TGTGCCAGCAGCTTTGGGACAGGGGATTACGAGCAGTACTTC.

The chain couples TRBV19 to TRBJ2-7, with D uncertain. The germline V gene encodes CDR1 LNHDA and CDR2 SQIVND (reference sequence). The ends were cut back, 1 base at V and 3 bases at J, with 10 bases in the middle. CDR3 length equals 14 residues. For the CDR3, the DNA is TGTGCCAGTAGTATAGGTACGCCGGGCTACGAGCAGTACTTC. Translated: CASSIGTPGYEQYF.

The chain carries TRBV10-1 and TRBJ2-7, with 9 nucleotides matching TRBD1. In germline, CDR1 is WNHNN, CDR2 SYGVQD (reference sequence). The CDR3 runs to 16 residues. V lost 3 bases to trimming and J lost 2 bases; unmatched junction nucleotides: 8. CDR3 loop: CASSDGTGSGPYEQYF. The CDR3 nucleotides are TGCGCCAGCAGTGACGGGACAGGGAGCGGACCCTACGAGCAGTACTTC.

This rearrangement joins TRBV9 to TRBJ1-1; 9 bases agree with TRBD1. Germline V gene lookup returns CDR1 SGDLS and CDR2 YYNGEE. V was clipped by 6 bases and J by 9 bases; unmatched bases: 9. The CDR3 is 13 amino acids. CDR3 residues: CASTPGTGLQAFF. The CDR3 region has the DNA TGTGCCAGCACACCCGGGACAGGGCTTCAAGCTTTCTTT.

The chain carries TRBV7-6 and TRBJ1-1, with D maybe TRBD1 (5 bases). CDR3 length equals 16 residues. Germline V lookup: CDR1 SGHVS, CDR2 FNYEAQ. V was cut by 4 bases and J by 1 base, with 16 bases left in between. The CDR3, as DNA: TGTGCCAGCAGCTCCCGACCGACAGCCTCGAACACTGAAGCTTTCTTT. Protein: CASSSRPTASNTEAFF.

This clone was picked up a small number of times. The CDR3: CAGTSRGLGYGYTF. CDR3 in DNA: TGTGCCGGTACCTCAAGGGGGCTGGGCTATGGCTACACCTTC. J is TRBJ1-2 and V is TRBV5-4; 7 positions match TRBD1. The CDR3 totals 14 residues. Germline CDR1 SGHNT, CDR2 YYREEE (reference sequence). The trim removed 10 bases at V and 4 bases at J, leaving 13 bases unmatched.

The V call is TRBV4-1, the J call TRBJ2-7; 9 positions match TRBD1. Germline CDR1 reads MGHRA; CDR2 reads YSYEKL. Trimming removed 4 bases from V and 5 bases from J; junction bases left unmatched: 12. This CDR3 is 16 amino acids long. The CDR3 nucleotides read TGCGCCAGCAGCCTCCAACCCGGGACAGGGCGACACGAGCAGTACTTC. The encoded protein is CASSLQPGTGRHEQYF.

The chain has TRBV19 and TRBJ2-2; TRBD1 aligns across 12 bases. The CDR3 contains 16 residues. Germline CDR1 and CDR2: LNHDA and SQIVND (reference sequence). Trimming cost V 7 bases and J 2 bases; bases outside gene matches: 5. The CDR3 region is CASTPGTGGNTGELFF. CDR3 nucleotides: TGTGCCAGTACGCCGGGGACAGGGGGCAACACCGGGGAGCTGTTTTTT.

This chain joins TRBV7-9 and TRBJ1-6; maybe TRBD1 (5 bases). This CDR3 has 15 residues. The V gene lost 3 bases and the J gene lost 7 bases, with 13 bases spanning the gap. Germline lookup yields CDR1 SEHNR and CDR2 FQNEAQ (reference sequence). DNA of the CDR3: TGTGCCAGCAGCTTGCAGCGGGACGGAAATTCACCCCTCCACTTT. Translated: CASSLQRDGNSPLHF. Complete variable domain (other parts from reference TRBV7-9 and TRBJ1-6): DTGVSQNPRHKITKRGQNVTFRCDPISEHNRLYWYRQTLGQGPEFLTYFQNEAQLEKSRLLSDRFSAERPKGSFSTLEIQRTEQGDSAMYLCASSLQRDGNSPLHFGNGTRLTVT.

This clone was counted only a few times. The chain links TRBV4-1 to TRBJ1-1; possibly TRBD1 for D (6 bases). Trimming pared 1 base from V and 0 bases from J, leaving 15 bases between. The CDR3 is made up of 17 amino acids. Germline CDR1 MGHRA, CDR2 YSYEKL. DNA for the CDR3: TGCGCCAGCAGCCAAGGTTGGGGGACACCTATGAACACTGAAGCTTTCTTT. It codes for CASSQGWGTPMNTEAFF.

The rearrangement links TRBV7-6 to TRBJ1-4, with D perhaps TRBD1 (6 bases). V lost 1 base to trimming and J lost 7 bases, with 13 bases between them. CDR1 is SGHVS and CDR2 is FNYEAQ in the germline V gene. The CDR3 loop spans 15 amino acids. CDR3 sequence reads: CASSLDRVQSEKLFF. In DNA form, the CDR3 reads TGTGCCAGCAGCTTAGACAGGGTACAAAGTGAAAAACTGTTTTTT.

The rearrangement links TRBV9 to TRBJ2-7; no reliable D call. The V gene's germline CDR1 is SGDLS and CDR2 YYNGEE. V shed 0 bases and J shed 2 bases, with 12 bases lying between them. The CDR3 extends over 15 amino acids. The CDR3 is CASSVEPAPAYEQYF. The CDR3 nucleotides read TGTGCCAGCAGCGTAGAGCCAGCGCCTGCCTACGAGCAGTACTTC.

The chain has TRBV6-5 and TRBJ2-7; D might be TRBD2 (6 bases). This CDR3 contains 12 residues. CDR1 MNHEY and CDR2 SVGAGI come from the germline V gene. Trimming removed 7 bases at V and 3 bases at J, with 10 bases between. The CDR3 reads CASKGTYYEQYF. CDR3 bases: TGTGCCAGCAAGGGGACTTACTACGAGCAGTACTTC.

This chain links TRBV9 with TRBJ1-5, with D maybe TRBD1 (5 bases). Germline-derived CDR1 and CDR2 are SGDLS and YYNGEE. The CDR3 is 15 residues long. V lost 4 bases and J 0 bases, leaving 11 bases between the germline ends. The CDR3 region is CASSPGGSSNQPQHF. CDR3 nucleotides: TGTGCCAGCAGCCCCGGGGGGAGTAGCAATCAGCCCCAGCATTTT. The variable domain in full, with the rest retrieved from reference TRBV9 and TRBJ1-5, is DSGVTQTPKHLITATGQRVTLRCSPRSGDLSVYWYQQSLDQGLQFLIQYYNGEERAKGNILERFSAQQFPDLHSELNLSSLELGDSALYFCASSPGGSSNQPQHFGDGTRLSIL.

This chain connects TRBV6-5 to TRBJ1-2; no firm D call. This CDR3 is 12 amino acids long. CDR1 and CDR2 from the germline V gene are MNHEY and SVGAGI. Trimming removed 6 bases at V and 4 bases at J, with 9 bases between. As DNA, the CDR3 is TGTGCCAGCAGACACATCAGCTATGGCTACACCTTC. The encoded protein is CASRHISYGYTF.

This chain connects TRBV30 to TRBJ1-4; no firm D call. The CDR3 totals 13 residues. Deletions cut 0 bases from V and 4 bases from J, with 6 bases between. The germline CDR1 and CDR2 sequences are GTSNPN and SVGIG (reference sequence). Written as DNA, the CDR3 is TGTGCCTGGAGTGTTCAGGATAATGAAAAACTGTTTTTT. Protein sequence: CAWSVQDNEKLFF.

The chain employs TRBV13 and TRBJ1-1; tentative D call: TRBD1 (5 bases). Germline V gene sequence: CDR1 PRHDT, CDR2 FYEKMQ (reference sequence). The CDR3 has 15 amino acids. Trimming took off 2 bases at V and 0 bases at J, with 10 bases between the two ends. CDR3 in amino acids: CASSLRGHLNTEAFF. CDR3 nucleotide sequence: TGTGCCAGCAGCTTAAGGGGCCACTTGAACACTGAAGCTTTCTTT.

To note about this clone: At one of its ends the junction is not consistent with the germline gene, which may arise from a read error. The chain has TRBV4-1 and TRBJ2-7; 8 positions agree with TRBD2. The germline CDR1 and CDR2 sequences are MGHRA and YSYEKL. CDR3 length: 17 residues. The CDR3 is CASRQTFGAGGSYEQYF. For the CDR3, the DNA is TGCGCCAGCCGCCAGACATTCGGGGCGGGAGGATCCTACGAGCAGTACTTC.

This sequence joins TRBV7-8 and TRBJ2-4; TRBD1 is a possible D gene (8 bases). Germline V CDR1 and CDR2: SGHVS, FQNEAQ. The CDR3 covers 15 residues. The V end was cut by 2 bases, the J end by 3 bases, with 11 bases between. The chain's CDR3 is CASSLTGGGKNIQYF. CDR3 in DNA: TGTGCCAGCAGCTTAACAGGGGGGGGCAAAAACATTCAGTACTTC.

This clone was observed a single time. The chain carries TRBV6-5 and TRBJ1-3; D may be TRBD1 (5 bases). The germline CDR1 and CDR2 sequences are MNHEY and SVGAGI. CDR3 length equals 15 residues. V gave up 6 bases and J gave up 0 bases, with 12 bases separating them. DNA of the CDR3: TGTGCCAGCAGGTCCGGGGGGTTCTCTGGAAACACCATATATTTT. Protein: CASRSGGFSGNTIYF.

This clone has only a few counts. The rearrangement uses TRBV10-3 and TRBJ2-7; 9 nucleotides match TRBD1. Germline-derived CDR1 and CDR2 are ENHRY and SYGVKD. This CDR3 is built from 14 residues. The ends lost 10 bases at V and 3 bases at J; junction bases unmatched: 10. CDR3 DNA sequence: TGTGCCACCTGGGAAGGACAGGGGAACTACGAGCAGTACTTC. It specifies CATWEGQGNYEQYF.

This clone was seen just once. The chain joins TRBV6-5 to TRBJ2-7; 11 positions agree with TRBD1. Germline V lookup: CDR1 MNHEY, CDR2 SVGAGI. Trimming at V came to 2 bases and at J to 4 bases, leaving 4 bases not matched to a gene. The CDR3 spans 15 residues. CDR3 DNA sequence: TGTGCCAGCAGTTACGTGGGACAGGGGGATTACGAGCAGTACTTC. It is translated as CASSYVGQGDYEQYF.

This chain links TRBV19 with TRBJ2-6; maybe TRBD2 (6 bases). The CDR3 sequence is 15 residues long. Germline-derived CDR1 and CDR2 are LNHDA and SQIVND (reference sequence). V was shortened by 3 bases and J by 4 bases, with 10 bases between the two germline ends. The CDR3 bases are TGTGCCAGTAGTATCAGGGCGGGAGGGGCCAACGTCCTGACTTTC. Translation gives CASSIRAGGANVLTF.

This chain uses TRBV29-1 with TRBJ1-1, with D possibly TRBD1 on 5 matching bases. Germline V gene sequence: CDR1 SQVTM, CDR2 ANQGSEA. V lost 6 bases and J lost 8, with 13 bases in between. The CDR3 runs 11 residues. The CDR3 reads CSVGEEREAFF. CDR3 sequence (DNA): TGCAGCGTAGGGGAGGAAAGGGAAGCTTTCTTT.

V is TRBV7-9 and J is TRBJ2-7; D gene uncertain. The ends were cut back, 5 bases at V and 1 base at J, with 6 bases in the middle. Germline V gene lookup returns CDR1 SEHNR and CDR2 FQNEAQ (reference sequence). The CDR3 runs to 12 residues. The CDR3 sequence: CASSRSSYEQYF. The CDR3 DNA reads TGTGCCAGCAGCCGGAGTTCCTACGAGCAGTACTTC.

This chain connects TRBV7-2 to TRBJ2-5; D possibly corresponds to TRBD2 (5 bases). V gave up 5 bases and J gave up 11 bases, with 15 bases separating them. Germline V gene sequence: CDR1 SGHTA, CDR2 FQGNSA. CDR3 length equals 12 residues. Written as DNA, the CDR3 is TGTGCCAGCAGCCGAGGACTTGTGGAGCAGTACTTC. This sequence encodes CASSRGLVEQYF.

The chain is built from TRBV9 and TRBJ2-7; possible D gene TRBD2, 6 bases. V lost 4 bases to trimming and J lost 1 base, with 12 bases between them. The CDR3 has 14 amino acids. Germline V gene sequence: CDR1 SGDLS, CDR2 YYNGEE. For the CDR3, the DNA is TGTGCCAGCAGCCCCCATGGGGGGTCCTACGAGCAGTACTTC. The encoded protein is CASSPHGGSYEQYF.